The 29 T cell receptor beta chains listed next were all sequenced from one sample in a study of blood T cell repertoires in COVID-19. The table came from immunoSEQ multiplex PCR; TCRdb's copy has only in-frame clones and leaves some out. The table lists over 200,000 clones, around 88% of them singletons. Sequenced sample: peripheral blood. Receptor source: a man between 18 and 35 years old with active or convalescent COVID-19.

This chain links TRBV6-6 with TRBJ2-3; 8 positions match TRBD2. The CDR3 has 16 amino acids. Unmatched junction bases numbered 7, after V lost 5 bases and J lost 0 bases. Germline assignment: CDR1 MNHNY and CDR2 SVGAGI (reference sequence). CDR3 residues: CASSQGLAASTDTQYF. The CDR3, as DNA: TGTGCCAGCAGTCAAGGACTAGCAGCTAGCACAGATACGCAGTATTTT.

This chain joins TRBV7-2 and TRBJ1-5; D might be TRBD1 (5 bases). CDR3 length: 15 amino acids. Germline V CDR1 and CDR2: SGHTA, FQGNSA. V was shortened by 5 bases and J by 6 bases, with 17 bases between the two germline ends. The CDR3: CASSPRGLVSQPQHF. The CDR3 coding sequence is TGTGCCAGCAGCCCCCGGGGGTTAGTGAGTCAGCCCCAGCATTTT.

The CDR3 DNA follows: TGTGCCACCAGCAGAGATTTAGGGAGAGGAGATACGCAGTATTTT. Its protein is CATSRDLGRGDTQYF. The chain is built from TRBV15 and TRBJ2-3; TRBD2 might be the D (5 bases). Trimming took 0 bases from V and 5 from J, leaving 12 bases between them. This CDR3 contains 15 residues. Germline-derived CDR1 and CDR2 are LNHNV and YYDKDF (reference sequence).

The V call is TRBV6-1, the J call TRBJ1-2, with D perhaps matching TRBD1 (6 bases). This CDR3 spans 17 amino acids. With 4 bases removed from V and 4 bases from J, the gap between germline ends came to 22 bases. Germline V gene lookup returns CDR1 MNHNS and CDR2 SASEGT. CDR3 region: CASSGRQGIMRTYGYTF. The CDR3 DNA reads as TGTGCCAGCAGTGGACGTCAGGGGATCATGCGTACCTATGGCTACACCTTC.

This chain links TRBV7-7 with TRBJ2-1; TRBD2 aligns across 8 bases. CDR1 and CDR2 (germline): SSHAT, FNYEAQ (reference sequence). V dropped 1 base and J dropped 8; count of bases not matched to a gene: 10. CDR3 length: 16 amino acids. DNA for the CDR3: TGTGCCAGCAGCTTAGGAGGGGCGGGGGGCTTCGATGAGCAGTTCTTC. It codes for CASSLGGAGGFDEQFF.

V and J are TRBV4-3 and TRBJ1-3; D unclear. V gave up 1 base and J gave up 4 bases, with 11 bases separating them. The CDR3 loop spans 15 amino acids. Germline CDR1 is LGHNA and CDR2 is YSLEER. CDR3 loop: CASSQVRGNGNTIYF. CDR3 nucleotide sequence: TGCGCCAGCAGCCAAGTGCGGGGTAACGGAAACACCATATATTTT.

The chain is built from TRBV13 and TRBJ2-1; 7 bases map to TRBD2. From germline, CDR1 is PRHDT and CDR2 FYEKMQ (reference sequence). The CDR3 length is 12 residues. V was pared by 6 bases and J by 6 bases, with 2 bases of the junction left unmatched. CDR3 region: CASRRESNEQFF. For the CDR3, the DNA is TGTGCCAGCAGGCGGGAGTCCAATGAGCAGTTCTTC.

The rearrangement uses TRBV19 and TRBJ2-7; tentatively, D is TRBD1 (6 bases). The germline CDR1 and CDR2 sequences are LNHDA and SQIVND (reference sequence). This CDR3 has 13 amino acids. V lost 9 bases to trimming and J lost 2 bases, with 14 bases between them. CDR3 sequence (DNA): TGTGCCAGCACCCGGGACACCCCCTACGAGCAGTACTTC. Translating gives CASTRDTPYEQYF.

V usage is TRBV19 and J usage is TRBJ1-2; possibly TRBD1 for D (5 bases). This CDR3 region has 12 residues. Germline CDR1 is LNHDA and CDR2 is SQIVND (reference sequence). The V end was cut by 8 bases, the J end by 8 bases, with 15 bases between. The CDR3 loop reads CASGTGGGGYTF. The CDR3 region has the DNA TGTGCCAGTGGTACGGGGGGTGGCGGCTACACCTTC. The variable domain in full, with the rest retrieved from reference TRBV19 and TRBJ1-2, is DGGITQSPKYLFRKEGQNVTLSCEQNLNHDAMYWYRQDPGQGLRLIYYSQIVNDFQKGDIAEGYSVSREKKESFPLTVTSAQKNPTAFYLCASGTGGGGYTFGSGTRLTVV.

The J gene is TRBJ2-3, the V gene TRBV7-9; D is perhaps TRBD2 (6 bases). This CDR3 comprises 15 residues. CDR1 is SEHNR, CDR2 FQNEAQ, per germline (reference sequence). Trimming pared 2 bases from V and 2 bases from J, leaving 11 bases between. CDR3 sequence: CASSLNAGNTDTQYF. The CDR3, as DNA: TGTGCCAGCAGCTTAAACGCGGGGAACACAGATACGCAGTATTTT.

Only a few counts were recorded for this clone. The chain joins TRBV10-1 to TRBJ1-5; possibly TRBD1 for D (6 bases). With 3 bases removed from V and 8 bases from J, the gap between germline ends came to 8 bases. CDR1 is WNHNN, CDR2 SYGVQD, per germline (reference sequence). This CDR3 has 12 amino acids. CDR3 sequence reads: CASSDPGEPQHF. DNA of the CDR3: TGCGCCAGCAGTGACCCAGGGGAGCCCCAGCATTTT.

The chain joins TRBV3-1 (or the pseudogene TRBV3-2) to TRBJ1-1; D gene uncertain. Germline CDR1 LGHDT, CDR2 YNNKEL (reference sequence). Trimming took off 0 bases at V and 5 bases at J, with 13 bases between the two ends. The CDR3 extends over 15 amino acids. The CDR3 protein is CASSQDQGRETEAFF. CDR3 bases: TGTGCCAGCAGCCAAGATCAAGGGAGGGAGACTGAAGCTTTCTTT.

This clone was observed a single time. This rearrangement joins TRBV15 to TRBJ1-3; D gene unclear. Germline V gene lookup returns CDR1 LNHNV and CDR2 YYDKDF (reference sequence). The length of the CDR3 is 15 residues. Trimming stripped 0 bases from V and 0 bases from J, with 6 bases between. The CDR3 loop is CATSRDTGSGNTIYF. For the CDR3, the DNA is TGTGCCACCAGCAGAGATACGGGCTCTGGAAACACCATATATTTT.

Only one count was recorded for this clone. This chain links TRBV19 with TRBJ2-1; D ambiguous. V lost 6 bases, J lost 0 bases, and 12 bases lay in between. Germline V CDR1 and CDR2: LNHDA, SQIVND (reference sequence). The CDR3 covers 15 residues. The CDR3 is CASRPDRSSYNEQFF. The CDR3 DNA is TGTGCCAGTAGACCCGACCGGAGCTCCTACAATGAGCAGTTCTTC.

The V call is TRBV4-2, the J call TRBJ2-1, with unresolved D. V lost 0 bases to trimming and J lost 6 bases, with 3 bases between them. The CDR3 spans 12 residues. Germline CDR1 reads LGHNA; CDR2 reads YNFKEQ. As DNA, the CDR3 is TGTGCCAGCAGCCAAGACGTCAATGAGCAGTTCTTC. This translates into CASSQDVNEQFF.

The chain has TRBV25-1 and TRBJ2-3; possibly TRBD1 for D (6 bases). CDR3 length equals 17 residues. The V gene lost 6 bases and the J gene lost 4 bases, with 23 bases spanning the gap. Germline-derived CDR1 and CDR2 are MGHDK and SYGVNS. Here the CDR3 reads CASSDLGGGSRSDTQYF. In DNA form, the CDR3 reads TGTGCCAGCAGCGACTTGGGTGGGGGCTCCCGTTCAGATACGCAGTATTTT. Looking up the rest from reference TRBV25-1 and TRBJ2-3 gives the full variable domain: EADIYQTPRYLVIGTGKKITLECSQTMGHDKMYWYQQDPGMELHLIHYSYGVNSTEKGDLSSESTVSRIRTEHFPLTLESARPSHTSQYLCASSDLGGGSRSDTQYFGPGTRLTVL.

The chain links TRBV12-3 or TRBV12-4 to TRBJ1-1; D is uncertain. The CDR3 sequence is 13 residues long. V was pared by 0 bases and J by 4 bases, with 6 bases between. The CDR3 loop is CASSLATRTEAFF. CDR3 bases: TGTGCCAGCAGTTTAGCGACACGCACTGAAGCTTTCTTT.

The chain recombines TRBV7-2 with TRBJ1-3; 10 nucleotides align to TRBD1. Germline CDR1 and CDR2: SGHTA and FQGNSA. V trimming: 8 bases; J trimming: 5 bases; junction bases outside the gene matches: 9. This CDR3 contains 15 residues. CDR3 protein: CASSPGTGVRNTIYF. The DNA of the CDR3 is TGTGCCAGCTCCCCCGGGACAGGGGTTAGAAACACCATATATTTT.

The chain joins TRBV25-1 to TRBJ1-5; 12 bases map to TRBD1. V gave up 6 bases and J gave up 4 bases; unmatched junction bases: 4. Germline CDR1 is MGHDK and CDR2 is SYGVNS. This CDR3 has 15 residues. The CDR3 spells CASSPGQGANQPQHF. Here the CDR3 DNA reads TGTGCCAGCAGCCCGGGACAGGGGGCGAATCAGCCCCAGCATTTT.

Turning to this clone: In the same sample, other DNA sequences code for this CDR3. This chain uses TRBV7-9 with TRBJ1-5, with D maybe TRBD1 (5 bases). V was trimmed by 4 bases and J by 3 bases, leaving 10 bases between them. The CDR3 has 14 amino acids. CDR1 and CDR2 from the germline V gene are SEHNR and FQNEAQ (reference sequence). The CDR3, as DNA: TGTGCCAGCAGCTCAGGACAATCCAATCAGCCCCAGCATTTT. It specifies CASSSGQSNQPQHF.

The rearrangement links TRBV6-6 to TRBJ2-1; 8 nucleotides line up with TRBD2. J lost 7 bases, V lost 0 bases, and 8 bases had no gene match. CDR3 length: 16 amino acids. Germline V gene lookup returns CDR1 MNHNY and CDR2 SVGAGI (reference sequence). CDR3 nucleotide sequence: TGTGCCAGCAGTTACTCCCGGGAGGGCCAGGTGAATGAGCAGTTCTTC. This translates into CASSYSREGQVNEQFF.

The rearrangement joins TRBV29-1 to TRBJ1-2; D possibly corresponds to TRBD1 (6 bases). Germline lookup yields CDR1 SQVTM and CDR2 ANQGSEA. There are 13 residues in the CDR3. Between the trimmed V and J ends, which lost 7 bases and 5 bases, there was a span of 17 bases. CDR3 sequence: CSAHRDNVYGYTF. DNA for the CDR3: TGCAGCGCTCACAGGGACAACGTTTATGGCTACACCTTC. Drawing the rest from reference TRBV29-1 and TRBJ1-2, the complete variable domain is SAVISQKPSRDICQRGTSLTIQCQVDSQVTMMFWYRQQPGQSLTLIATANQGSEATYESGFVIDKFPISRPNLTFSTLTVSNMSPEDSSIYLCSAHRDNVYGYTFGSGTRLTVV.

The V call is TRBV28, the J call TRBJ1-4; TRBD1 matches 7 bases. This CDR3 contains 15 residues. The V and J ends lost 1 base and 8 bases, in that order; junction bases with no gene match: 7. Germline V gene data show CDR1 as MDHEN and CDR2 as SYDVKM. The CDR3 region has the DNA TGTGCCAGCAGTTTATTCTCGACAGGGAGAGAAAAACTGTTTTTT. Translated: CASSLFSTGREKLFF. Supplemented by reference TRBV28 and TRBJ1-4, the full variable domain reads DVKVTQSSRYLVKRTGEKVFLECVQDMDHENMFWYRQDPGLGLRLIYFSYDVKMKEKGDIPEGYSVSREKKERFSLILESASTNQTSMYLCASSLFSTGREKLFFGSGTQLSVL.

CDR3 in DNA: TGTGCCAGCAGTTCGATAGCGAGCCCCCGGGAGCAGTACTTC. This sequence encodes CASSSIASPREQYF. The V call is TRBV28, the J call TRBJ2-7; D perhaps matches TRBD2 (5 bases). Trimming removed 4 bases at V and 7 bases at J, with 17 bases between. The CDR3 consists of 14 residues. Germline V gene lookup returns CDR1 MDHEN and CDR2 SYDVKM.

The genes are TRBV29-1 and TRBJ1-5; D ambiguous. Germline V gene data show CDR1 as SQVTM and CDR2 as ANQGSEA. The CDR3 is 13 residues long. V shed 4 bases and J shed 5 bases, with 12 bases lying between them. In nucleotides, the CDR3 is TGCAGCGTTGGAGGAGGGAGGTATCAGCCCCAGCATTTT. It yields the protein CSVGGGRYQPQHF.

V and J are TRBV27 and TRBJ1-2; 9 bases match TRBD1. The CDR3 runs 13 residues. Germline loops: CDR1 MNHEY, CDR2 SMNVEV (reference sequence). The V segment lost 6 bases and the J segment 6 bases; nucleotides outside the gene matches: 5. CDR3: CASRLTGGDGYTF. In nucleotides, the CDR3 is TGTGCCAGCAGGTTAACAGGGGGCGATGGCTACACCTTC.

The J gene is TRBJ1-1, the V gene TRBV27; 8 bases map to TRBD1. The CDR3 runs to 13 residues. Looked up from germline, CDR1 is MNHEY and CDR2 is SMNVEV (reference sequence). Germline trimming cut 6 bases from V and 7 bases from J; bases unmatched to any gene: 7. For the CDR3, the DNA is TGTGCCAGCAGGGCCAGGGGGCGAGGTGAAGCTTTCTTT. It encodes CASRARGRGEAFF.

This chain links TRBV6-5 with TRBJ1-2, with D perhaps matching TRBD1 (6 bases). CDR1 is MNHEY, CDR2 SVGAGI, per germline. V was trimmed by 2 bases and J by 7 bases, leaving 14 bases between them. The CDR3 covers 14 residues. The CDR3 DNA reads TGTGCCAGCAGTTACCAAACAGGGCTGGGTGGCTACACCTTC. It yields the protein CASSYQTGLGGYTF.

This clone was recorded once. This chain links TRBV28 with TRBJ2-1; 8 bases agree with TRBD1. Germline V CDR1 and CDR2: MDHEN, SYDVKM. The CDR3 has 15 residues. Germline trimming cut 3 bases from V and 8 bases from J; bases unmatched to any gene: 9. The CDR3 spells CASSFDQGAWDEQFF. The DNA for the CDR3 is TGTGCCAGCAGTTTCGATCAGGGGGCTTGGGATGAGCAGTTCTTC.